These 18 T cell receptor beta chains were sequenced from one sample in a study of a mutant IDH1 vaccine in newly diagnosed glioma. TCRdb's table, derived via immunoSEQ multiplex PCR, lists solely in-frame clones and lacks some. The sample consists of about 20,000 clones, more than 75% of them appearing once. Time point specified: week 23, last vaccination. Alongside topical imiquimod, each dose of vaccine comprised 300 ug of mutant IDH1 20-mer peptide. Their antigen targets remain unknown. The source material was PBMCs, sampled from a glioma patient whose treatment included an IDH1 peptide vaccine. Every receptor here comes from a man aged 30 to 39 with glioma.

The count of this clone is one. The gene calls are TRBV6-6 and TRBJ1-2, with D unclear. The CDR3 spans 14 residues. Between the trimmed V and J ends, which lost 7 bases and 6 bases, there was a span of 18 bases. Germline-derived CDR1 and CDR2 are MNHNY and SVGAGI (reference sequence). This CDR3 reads CASTEWPKDHGYTF. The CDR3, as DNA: TGTGCCAGCACCGAGTGGCCCAAGGACCATGGCTACACCTTC.

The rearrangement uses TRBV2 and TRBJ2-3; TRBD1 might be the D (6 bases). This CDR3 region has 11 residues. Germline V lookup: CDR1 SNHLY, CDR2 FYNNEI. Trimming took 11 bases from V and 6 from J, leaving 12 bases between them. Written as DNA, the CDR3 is TGTGCCGGGGCAGGGGCCGATACGCAGTATTTT. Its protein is CAGAGADTQYF. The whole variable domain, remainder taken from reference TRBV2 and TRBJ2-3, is EPEVTQTPSHQVTQMGQEVILRCVPISNHLYFYWYRQILGQKVEFLVSFYNNEISEKSEIFDDQFSVERPDGSNFTLKIRSTKLEDSAMYFCAGAGADTQYFGPGTRLTVL.

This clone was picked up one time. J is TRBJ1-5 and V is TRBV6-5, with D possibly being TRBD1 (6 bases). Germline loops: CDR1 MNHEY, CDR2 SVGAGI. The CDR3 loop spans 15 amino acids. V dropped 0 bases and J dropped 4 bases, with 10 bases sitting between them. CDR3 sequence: CASSYSWQGNQPQHF. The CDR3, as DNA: TGTGCCAGCAGTTACTCATGGCAGGGGAATCAGCCCCAGCATTTT.

Here the CDR3 DNA reads TGCGCCAGCGGAACAGGGGCGAGGGGAGCTTTCTTT. Protein sequence: CASGTGARGAFF. The chain couples TRBV5-1 to TRBJ1-1, with 7 nucleotides matching TRBD1. This CDR3 region has 12 residues. Germline CDR1 and CDR2: SGHRS and YFSETQ. V trimming: 7 bases; J trimming: 10 bases; junction bases outside the gene matches: 10. The whole variable domain, remainder taken from reference TRBV5-1 and TRBJ1-1, is KAGVTQTPRYLIKTRGQQVTLSCSPISGHRSVSWYQQTPGQGLQFLFEYFSETQRNKGNFPGRFSGRQFSNSRSEMNVSTLELGDSALYLCASGTGARGAFFGQGTRLTVV.

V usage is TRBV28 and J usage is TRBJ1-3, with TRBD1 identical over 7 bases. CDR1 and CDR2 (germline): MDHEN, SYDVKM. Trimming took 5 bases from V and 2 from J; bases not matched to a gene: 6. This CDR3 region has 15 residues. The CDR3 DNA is TGTGCCAGCAGTCCCGGACAGGCGCCTGGAAACACCATATATTTT. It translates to CASSPGQAPGNTIYF.

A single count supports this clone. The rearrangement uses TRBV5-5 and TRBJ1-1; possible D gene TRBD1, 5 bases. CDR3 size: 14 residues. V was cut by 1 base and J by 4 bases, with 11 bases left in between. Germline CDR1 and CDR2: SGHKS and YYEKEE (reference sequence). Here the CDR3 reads CASSLLQVGTEAFF. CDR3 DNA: TGTGCCAGCAGCTTGTTACAGGTGGGCACTGAAGCTTTCTTT. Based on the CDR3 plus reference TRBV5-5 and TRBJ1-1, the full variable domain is DAGVTQSPTHLIKTRGQQVTLRCSPISGHKSVSWYQQVLGQGPQFIFQYYEKEERGRGNFPDRFSARQFPNYSSELNVNALLLGDSALYLCASSLLQVGTEAFFGQGTRLTVV.

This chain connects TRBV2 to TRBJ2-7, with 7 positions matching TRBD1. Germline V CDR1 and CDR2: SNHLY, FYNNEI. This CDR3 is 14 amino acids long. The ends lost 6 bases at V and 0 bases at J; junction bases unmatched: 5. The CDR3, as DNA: TGTGCCAGCAGGGGCAGACAGGGCTCCTACGAGCAGTACTTC. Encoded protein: CASRGRQGSYEQYF.

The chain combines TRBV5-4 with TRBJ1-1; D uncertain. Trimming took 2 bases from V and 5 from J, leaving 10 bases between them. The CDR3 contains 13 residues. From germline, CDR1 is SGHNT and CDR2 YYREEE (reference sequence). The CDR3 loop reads CASSFHAGTEAFF. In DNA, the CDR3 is TGTGCCAGCAGCTTTCATGCGGGGACTGAAGCTTTCTTT.

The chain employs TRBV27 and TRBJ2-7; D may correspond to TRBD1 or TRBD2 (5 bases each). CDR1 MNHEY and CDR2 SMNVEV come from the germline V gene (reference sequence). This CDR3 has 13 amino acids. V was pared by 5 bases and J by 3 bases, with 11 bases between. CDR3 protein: CASSGGRYYEQYF. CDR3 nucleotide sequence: TGTGCCAGCAGTGGGGGACGGTACTACGAGCAGTACTTC.

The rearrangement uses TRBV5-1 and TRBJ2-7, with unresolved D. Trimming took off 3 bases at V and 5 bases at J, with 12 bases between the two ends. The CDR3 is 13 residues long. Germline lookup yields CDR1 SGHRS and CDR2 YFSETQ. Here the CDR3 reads CASSSLVGDEQYF. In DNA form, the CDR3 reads TGCGCCAGCAGCTCCTTAGTTGGGGACGAGCAGTACTTC.

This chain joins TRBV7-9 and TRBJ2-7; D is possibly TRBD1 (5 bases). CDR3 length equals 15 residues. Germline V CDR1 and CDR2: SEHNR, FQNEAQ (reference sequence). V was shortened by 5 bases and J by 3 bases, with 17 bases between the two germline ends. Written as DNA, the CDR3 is TGTGCCAGCAGCCATTGGGAAGGGGATCACTACGAGCAGTACTTC. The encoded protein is CASSHWEGDHYEQYF.

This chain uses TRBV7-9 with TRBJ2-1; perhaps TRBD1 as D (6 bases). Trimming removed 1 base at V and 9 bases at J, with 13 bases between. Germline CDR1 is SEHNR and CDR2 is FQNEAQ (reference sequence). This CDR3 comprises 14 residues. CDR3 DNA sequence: TGTGCCAGCAGCTTAGGCAGGGGCCTAGGTGAGCAGTTCTTC. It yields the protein CASSLGRGLGEQFF.

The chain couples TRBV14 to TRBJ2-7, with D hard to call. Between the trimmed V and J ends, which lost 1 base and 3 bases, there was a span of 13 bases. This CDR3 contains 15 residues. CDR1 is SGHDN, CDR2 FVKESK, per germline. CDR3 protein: CASSQGLGELYEQYF. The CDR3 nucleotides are TGTGCCAGCAGCCAAGGTTTGGGCGAACTCTACGAGCAGTACTTC. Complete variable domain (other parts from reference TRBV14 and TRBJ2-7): EAGVTQFPSHSVIEKGQTVTLRCDPISGHDNLYWYRRVMGKEIKFLLHFVKESKQDESGMPNNRFLAERTGGTYSTLKVQPAELEDSGVYFCASSQGLGELYEQYFGPGTRLTVT.

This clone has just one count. The CDR3 DNA reads as TGTGCCAGCAGCTTAGGGTCTAGCGGACGGGAGACCCAGTACTTC. It specifies CASSLGSSGRETQYF. The V and J genes are TRBV7-9 and TRBJ2-5, with 7 positions matching TRBD2. The CDR3 has 15 amino acids. V shed 1 base, J shed 5 bases, and the junction held 7 bases outside the gene matches. The germline gives CDR1 SEHNR, CDR2 FQNEAQ (reference sequence).

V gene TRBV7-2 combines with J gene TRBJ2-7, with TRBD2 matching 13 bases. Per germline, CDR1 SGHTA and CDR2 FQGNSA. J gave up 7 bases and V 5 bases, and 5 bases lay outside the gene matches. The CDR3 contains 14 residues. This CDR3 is CASSAGLAGDEQYF. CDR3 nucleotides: TGTGCCAGCAGCGCCGGACTAGCGGGAGATGAGCAGTACTTC.

CDR3 bases: TGTGCCAGCAGTACAACAGGGTCCTCCTACAATGAGCAGTTCTTC. Protein: CASSTTGSSYNEQFF. The rearrangement joins TRBV2 to TRBJ2-1; TRBD1 might be the D (6 bases). CDR3 length: 15 residues. Trimming cost V 5 bases and J 0 bases, with 11 bases left between them. Germline CDR1 reads SNHLY; CDR2 reads FYNNEI.

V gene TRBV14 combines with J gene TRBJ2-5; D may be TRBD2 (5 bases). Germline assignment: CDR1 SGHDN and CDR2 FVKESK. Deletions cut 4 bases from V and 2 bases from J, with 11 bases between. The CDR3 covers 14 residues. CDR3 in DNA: TGTGCCAGCAGCCCACTCGGGGTTCAAGAGACCCAGTACTTC. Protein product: CASSPLGVQETQYF. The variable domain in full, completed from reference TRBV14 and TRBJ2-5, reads EAGVTQFPSHSVIEKGQTVTLRCDPISGHDNLYWYRRVMGKEIKFLLHFVKESKQDESGMPNNRFLAERTGGTYSTLKVQPAELEDSGVYFCASSPLGVQETQYFGPGTRLLVL.

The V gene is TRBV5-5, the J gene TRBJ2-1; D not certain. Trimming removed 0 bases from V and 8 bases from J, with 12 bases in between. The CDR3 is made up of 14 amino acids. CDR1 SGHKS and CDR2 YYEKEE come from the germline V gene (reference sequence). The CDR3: CASSLGLTRDEQFF. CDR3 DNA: TGTGCCAGCAGCTTGGGGCTGACCCGGGATGAGCAGTTCTTC.